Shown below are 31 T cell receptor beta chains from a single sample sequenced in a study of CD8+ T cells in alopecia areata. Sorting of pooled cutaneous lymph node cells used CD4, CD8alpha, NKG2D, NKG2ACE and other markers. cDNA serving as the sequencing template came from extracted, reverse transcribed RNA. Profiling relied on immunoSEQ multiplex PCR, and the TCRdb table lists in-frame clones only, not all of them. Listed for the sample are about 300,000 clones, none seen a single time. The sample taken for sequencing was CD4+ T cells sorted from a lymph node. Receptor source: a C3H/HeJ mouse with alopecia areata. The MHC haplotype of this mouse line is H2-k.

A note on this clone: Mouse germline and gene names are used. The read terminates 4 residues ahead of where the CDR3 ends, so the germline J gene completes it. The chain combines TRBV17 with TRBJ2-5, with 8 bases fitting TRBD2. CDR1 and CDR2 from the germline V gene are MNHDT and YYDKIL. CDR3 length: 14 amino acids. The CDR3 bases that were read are TGTGCTAGCAGTAGAGACTGGGGGGTGGAC. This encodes CASSRDWGVD. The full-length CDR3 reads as CASSRDWGVDTQYF.

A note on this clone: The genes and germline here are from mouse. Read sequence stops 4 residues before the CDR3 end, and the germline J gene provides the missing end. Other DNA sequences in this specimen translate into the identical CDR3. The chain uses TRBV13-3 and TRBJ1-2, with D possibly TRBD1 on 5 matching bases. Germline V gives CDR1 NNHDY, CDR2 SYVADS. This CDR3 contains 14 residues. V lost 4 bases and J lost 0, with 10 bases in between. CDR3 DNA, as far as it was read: TGTGCCAGCAGTCGTGACAGATCAAACTCC. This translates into CASSRDRSNS. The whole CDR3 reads CASSRDRSNSDYTF.

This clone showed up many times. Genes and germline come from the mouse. The sequenced part of the CDR3 DNA is TGTGCTAGCAGTAGAGTGGGGGGGCCCACCGGG. As protein: CASSRVGGPTG. The CDR3 reads in full as CASSRVGGPTGQLYF. The chain joins TRBV17 to TRBJ2-2, with 9 bases lining up with TRBD2. The read stops 4 residues short of the end of the CDR3; the missing end is completed from the germline J gene. With V trimmed by 1 base and J by 4 bases, 1 base remained unmatched. Germline V CDR1 and CDR2: MNHDT, YYDKIL. CDR3 length: 15 residues.

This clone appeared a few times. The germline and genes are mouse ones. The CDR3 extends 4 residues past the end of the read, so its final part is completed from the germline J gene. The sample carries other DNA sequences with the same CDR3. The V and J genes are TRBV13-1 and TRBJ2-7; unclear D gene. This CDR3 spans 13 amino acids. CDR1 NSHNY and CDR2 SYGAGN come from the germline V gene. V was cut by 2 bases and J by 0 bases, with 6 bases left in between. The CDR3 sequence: CASSELSSYEQYF. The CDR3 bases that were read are TGTGCCAGCAGTGAACTTAGCTCCTAT.

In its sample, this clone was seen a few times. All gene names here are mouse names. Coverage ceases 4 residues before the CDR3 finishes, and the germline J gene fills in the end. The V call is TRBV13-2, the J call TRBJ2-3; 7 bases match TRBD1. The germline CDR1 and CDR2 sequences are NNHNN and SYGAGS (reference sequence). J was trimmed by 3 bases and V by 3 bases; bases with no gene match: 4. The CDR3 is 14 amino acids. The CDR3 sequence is CASGAGQRAETLYF. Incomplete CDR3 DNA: TGTGCCAGCGGTGCGGGACAGAGGGCAGAA.

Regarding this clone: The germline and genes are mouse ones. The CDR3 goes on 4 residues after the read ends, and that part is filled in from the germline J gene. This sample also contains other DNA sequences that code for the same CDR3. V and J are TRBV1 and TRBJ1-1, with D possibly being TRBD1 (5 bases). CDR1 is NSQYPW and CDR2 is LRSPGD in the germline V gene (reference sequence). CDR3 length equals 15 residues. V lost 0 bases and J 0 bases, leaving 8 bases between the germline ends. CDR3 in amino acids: CTCSADLGANTEVFF. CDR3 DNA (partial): TGCACCTGCAGTGCAGATCTGGGGGCAAACACA.

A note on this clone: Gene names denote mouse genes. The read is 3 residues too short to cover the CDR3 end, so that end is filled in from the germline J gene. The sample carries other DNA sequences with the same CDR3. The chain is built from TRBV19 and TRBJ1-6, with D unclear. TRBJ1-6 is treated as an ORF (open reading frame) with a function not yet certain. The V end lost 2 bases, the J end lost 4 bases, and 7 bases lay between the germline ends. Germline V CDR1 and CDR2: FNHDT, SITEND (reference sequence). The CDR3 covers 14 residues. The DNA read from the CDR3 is TGTGCCAGCAGTATTACAGAATATAATTCGCCC. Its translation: CASSITEYNSP. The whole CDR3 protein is CASSITEYNSPLYF.

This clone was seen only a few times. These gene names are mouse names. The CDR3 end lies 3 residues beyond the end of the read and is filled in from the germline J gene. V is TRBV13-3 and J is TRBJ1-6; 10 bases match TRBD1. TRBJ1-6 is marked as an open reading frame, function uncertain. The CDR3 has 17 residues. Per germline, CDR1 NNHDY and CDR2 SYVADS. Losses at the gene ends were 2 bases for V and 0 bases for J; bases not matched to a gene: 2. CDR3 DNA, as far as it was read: TGTGCCAGCAGTGAAGGGGACAGGGGTTCCTATAATTCGCCC. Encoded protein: CASSEGDRGSYNSP. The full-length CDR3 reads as CASSEGDRGSYNSPLYF.

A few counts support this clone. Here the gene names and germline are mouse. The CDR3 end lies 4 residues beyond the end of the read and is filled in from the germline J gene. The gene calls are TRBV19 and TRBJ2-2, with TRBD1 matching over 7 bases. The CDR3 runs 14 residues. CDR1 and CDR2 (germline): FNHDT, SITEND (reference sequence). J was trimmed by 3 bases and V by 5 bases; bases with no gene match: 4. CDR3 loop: CASRTGWDTGQLYF. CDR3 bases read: TGTGCCAGCAGGACAGGGTGGGACACCGGG.

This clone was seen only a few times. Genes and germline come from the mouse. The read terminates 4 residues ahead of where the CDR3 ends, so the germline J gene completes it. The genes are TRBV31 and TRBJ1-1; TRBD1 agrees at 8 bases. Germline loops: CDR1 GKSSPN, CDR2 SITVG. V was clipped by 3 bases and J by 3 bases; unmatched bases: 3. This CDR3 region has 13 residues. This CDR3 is CAWRTGAHTEVFF. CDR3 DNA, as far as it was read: TGTGCCTGGAGGACAGGGGCTCACACA.

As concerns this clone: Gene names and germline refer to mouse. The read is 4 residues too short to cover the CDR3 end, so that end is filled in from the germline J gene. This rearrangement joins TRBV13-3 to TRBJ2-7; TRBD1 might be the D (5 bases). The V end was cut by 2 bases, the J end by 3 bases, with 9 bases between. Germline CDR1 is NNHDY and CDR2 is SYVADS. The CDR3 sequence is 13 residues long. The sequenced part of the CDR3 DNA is TGTGCCAGCAGTGAGCCGACAGACTAT. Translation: CASSEPTDY. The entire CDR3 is CASSEPTDYEQYF.

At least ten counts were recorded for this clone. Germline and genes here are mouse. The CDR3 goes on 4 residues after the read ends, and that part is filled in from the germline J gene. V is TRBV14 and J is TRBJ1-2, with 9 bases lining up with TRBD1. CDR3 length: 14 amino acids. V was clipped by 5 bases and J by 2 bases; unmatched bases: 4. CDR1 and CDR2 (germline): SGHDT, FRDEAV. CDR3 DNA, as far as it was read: TGTGCCAGCAGCCCCGGGACAGGGAACTCC. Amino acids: CASSPGTGNS. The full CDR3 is CASSPGTGNSDYTF.

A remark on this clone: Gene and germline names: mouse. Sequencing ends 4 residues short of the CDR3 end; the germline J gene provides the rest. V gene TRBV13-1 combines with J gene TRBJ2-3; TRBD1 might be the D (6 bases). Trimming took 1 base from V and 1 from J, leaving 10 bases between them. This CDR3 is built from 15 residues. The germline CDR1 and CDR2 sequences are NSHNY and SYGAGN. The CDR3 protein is CASSDTGTGAETLYF. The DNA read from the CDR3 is TGTGCCAGCAGTGATACAGGGACCGGTGCAGAA.

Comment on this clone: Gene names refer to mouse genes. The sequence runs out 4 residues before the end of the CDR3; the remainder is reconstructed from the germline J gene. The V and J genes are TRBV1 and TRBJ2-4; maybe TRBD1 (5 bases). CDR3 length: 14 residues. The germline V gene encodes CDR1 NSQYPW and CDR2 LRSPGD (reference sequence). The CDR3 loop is CTCSADRTKNTLYF. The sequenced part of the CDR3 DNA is TGCACCTGCAGTGCAGATCGGACAAAAAAC.

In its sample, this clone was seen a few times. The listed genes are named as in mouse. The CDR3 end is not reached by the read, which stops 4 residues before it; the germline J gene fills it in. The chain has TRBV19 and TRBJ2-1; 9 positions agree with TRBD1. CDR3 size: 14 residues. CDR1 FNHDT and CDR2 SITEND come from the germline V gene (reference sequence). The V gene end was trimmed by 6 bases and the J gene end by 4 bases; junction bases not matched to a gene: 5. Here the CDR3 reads CASKQDRGYAEQFF. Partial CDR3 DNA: TGTGCCAGCAAGCAGGACAGGGGATATGCT.

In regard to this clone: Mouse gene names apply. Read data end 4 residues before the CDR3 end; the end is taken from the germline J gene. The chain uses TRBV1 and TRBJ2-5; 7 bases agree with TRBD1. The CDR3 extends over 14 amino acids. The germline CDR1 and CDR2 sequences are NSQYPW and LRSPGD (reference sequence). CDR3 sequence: CTCSASGTEDTQYF. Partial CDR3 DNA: TGCACCTGCAGTGCCTCCGGGACAGAGGAC.

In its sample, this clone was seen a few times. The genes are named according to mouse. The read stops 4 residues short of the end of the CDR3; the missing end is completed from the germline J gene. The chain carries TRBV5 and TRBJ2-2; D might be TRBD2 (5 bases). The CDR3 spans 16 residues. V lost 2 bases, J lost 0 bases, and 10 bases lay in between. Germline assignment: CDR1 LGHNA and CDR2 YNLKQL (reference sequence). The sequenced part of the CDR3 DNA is TGTGCCAGCAGCCAATCTGGGCGAGCAAACACCGGG. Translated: CASSQSGRANTG. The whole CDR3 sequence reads CASSQSGRANTGQLYF.

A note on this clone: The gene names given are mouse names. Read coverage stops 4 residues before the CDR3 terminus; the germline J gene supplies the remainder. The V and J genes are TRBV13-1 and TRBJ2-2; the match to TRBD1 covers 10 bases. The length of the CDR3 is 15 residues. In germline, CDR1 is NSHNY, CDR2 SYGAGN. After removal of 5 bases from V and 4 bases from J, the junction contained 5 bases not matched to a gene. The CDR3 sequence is CASSLGTGATGQLYF. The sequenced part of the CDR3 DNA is TGTGCCAGCAGCCTCGGGACAGGGGCCACCGGG.

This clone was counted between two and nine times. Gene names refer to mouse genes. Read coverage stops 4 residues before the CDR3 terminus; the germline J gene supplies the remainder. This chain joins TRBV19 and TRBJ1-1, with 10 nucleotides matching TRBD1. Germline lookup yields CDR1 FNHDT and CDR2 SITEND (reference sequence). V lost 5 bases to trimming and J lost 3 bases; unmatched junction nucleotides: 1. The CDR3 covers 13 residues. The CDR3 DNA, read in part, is TGTGCCAGCAGGACAGGGGGCCACACA. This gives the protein CASRTGGHT. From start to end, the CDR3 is CASRTGGHTEVFF.

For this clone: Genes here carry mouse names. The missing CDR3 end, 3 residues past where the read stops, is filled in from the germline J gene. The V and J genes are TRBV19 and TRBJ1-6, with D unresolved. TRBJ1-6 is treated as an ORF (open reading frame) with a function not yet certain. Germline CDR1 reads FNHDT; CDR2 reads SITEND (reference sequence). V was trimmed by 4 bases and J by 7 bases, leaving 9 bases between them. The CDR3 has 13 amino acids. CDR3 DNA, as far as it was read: TGTGCCAGCAGTCCAGGTTGGAATTCGCCC. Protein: CASSPGWNSP. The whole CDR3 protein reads CASSPGWNSPLYF.

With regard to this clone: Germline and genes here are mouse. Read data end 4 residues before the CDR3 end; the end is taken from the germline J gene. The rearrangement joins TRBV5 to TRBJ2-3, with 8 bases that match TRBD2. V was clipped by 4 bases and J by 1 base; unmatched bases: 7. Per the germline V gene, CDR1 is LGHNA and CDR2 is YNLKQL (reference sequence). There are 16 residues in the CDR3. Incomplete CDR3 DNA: TGTGCCAGCAGCCCTCGACTGGGGAGCGGTGCAGAA. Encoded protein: CASSPRLGSGAE. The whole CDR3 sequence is CASSPRLGSGAETLYF.

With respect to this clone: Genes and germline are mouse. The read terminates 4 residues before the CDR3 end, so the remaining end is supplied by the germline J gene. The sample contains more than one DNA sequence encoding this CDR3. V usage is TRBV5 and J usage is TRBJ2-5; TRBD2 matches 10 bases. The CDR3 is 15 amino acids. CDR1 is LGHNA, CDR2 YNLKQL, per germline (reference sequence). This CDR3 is CASSQAGTGEDTQYF. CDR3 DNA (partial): TGTGCCAGCAGCCAAGCCGGGACTGGGGAAGAC.

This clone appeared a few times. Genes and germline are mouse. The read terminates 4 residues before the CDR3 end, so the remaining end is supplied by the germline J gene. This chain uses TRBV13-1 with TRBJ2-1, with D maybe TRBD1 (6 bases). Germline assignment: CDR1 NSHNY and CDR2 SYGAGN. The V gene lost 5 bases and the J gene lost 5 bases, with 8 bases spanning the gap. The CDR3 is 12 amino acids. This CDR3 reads CASRGDNAEQFF. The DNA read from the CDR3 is TGTGCCAGCAGAGGGGACAATGCT.

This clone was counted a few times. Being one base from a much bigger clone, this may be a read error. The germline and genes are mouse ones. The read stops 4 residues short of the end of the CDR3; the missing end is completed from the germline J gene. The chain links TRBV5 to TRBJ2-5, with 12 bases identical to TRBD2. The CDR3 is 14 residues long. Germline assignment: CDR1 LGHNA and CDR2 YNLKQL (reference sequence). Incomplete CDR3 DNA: TGTGCCAGCAGCCGACTGGGGGGGCGAGAC. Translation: CASSRLGGRD. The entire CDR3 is CASSRLGGRDTQYF.

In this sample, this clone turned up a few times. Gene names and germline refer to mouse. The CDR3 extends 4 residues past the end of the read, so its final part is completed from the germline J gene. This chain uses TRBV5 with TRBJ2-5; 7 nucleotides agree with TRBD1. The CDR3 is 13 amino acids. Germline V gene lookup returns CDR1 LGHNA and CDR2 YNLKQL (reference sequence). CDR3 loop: CASSYRGGDTQYF. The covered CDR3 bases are TGTGCCAGCAGCTACAGGGGTGGGGAC.

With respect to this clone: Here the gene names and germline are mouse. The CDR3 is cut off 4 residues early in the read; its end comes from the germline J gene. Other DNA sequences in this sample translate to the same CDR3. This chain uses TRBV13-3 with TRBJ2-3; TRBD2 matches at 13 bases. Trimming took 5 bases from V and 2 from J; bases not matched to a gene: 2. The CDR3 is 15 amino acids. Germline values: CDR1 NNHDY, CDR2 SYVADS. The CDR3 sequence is CASRDWGGDAETLYF. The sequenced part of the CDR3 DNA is TGTGCCAGCAGGGACTGGGGGGGCGATGCAGAA.

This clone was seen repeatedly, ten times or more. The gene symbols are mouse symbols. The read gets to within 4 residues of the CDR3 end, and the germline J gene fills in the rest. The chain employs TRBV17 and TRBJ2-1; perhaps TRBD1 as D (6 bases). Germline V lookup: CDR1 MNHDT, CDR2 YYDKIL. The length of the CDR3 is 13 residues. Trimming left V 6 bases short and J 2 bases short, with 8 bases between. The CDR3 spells CASRYRDYAEQFF. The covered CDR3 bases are TGTGCTAGCAGGTACAGGGACTATGCT.

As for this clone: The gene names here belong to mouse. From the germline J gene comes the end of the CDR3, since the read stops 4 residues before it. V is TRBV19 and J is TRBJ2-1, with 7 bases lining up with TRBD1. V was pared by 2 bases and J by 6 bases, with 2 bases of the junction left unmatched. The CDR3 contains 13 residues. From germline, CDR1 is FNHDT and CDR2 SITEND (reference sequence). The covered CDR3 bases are TGTGCCAGCAGTATGGGGACAGTTGCT. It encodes CASSMGTVA. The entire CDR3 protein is CASSMGTVAEQFF.

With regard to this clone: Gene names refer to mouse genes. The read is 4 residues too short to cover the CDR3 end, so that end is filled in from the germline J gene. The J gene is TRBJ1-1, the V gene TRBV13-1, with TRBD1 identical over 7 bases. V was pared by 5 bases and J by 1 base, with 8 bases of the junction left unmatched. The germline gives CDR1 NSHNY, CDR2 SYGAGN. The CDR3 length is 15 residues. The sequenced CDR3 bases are TGTGCCAGCAGCCACTTGGGACAGAGGAACACA. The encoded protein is CASSHLGQRNT. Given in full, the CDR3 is CASSHLGQRNTEVFF.

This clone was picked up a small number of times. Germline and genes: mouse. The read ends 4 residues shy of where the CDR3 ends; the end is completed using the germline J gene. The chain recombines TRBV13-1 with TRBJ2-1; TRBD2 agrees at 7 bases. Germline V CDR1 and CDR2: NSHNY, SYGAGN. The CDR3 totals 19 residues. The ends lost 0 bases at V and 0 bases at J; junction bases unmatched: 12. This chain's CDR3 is CASSDAAGGGPYNYAEQFF. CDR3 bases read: TGTGCCAGCAGTGATGCAGCCGGGGGGGGACCCTATAACTATGCT.

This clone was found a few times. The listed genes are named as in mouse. The sequenced part of the CDR3 DNA is TGTGCTAGCAGTTTATCGGAGGGGGCCGATAATTCGCCC. Protein sequence: CASSLSEGADNSP. The entire CDR3 reads CASSLSEGADNSPLYF. V and J are TRBV29 and TRBJ1-6; 7 nucleotides line up with TRBD1. Sequencing ends 3 residues short of the CDR3 end; the germline J gene provides the rest. TRBJ1-6 is classed as an ORF, of uncertain function. Trimming cost V 0 bases and J 5 bases; bases outside gene matches: 4. This CDR3 contains 16 residues. CDR1 and CDR2 (germline): MSHET, SYDVDS.